This T cell receptor beta chain derives from a study of blood T cell repertoires in COVID-19. Overall study context: Samples representing acute and convalescent COVID-19 were sourced from the United States, Italy and Spain. Sample material is recorded as cDNA or gDNA derived from T cells, B-cell-depleted T cells, or PBMCs.

Per the authors' pipeline: Amplified reference gene primers provided the basis for estimating nucleated cell counts. Libraries were prepared by immunoSEQ multiplex PCR; TCRdb keeps only in-frame clonotypes and omits some of them. D and trimming were read from the DNA, whereas the V and J calls and clone size are those reported in that table. This table holds about 76,000 clones, 75% to 90% found once. This clone has a handful of counts. This CDR3 has 15 residues. The germline CDR1 and CDR2 sequences are LGHNA and YSLEER. Trimming at V came to 0 bases and at J to 8 bases, leaving 6 bases not matched to a gene.

The sequenced material came from peripheral blood. This receptor was taken from a human donor in a cohort sampled during active COVID-19. The V call is TRBV4-3, the J call TRBJ1-2, with TRBD1 identical over 10 bases. The CDR3 DNA follows: TGCGCCAGCAGCCAAGATGACAGGGGGCAGGGGGGCTACACCTTC. The encoded protein is CASSQDDRGQGGYTF.